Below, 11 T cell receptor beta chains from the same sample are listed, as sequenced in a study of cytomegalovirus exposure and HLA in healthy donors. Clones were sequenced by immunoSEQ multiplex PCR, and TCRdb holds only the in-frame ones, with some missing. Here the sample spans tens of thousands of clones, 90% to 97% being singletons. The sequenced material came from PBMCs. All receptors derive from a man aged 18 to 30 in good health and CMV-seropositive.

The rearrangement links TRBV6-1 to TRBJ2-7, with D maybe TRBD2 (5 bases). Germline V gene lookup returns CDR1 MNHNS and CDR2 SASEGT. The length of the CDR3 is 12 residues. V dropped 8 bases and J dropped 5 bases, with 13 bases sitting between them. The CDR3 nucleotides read TGTGCCAGCCGGGGAGTTAACCACGAGCAGTACTTC. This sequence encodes CASRGVNHEQYF.

The CDR3 reads CASSFNNQPQHF. CDR3 nucleotides: TGTGCCAGCAGTTTTAACAATCAGCCCCAGCATTTT. J is TRBJ1-5 and V is TRBV27; no clear D gene. This CDR3 contains 12 residues. Germline V lookup: CDR1 MNHEY, CDR2 SMNVEV (reference sequence). V lost 3 bases to trimming and J lost 3 bases, with 3 bases between them.

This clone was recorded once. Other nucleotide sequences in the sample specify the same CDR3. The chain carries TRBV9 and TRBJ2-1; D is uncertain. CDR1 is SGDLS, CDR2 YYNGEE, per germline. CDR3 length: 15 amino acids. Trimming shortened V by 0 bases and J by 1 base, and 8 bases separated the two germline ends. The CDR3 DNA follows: TGTGCCAGCAGCGTAGTTGCCGGTTCCTACAATGAGCAGTTCTTC. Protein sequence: CASSVVAGSYNEQFF.

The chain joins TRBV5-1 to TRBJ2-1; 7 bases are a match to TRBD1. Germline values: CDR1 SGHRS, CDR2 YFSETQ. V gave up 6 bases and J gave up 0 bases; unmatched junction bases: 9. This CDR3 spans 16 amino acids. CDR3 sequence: CASTYRGLVSYNEQFF. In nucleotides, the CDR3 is TGCGCCAGCACCTACAGGGGCTTGGTCTCCTACAATGAGCAGTTCTTC.

As DNA, the CDR3 is TGTGCCAGTAGTAATCGAGCATCCGATGAGCAGTTCTTC. Its translation: CASSNRASDEQFF. The chain joins TRBV19 to TRBJ2-1; D uncertain. V was trimmed by 4 bases and J by 8 bases, leaving 12 bases between them. Germline V gives CDR1 LNHDA, CDR2 SQIVND (reference sequence). The CDR3 loop spans 13 amino acids.

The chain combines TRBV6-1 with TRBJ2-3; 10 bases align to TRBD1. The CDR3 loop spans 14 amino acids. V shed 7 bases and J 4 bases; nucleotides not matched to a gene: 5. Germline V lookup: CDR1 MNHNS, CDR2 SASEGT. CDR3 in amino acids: CASNDRGLSDTQYF. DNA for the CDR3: TGTGCCAGCAATGACAGGGGGCTCTCAGATACGCAGTATTTT.

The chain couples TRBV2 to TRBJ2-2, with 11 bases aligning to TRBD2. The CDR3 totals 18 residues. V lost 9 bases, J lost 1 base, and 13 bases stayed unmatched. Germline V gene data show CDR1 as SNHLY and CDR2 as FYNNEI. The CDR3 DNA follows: TGTGCCAGTGTGGAGCTAGCGGGAGGCCTACTGAACACCGGGGAGCTGTTTTTT. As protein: CASVELAGGLLNTGELFF.

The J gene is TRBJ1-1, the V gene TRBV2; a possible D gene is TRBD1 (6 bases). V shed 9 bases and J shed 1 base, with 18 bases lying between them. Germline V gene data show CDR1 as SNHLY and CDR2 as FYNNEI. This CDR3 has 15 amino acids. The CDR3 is CASNQQGEGNTEAFF. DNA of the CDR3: TGTGCCAGTAATCAACAGGGTGAAGGGAACACTGAAGCTTTCTTT.

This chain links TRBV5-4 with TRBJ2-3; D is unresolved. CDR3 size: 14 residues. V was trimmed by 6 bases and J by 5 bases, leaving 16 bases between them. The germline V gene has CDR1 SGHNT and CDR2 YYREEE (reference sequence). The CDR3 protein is CASTLDGVEDTQYF. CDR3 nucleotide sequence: TGTGCCAGCACCCTAGACGGAGTGGAAGATACGCAGTATTTT.

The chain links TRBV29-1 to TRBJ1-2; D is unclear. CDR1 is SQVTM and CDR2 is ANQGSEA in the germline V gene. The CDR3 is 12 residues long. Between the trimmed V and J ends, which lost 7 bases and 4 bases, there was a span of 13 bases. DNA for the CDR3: TGCAGCGGGCGTGAGGGTGCCTATGGCTACACCTTC. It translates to CSGREGAYGYTF.

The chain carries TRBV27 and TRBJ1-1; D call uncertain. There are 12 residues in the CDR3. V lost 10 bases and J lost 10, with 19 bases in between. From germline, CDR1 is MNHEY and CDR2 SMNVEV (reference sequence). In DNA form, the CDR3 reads TGTGCCACCTTCGAGTTGGCTTCGGGAGCTTTCTTT. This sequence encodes CATFELASGAFF.